The 5 T cell receptor beta chains in this list originate from one sample, sequenced in a study of blood T cell repertoires in COVID-19. The repertoire was sequenced with immunoSEQ multiplex PCR; TCRdb's copy has only in-frame clones and lacks some. This table holds tens of thousands of clones, roughly 76% found once. The source material was peripheral blood. All receptors derive from a man aged 65 to 79 with active or convalescent COVID-19.

V and J are TRBV2 and TRBJ2-5; D is possibly TRBD2 (6 bases). V lost 7 bases, J lost 1 base, and 10 bases lay in between. The germline CDR1 and CDR2 sequences are SNHLY and FYNNEI. The CDR3 extends over 13 amino acids. Here the CDR3 reads CASIRGTQETQYF. The CDR3 nucleotides are TGTGCCAGCATTCGGGGGACCCAAGAGACCCAGTACTTC. The full variable domain, completed using reference TRBV2 and TRBJ2-5, is EPEVTQTPSHQVTQMGQEVILRCVPISNHLYFYWYRQILGQKVEFLVSFYNNEISEKSEIFDDQFSVERPDGSNFTLKIRSTKLEDSAMYFCASIRGTQETQYFGPGTRLLVL.

This clone has only one observation. The chain couples TRBV3-1 (or the pseudogene TRBV3-2) to TRBJ2-4; D ambiguous. Trimming removed 1 base from V and 8 bases from J, with 12 bases in between. Germline V gene lookup returns CDR1 LGHDT and CDR2 YNNKEL (reference sequence). This CDR3 region has 14 residues. CDR3 residues: CASSQASTYDIQYF. In DNA, the CDR3 is TGTGCCAGCAGCCAAGCATCCACTTACGACATTCAGTACTTC.

This rearrangement joins TRBV5-1 to TRBJ2-4; D is perhaps TRBD2 (6 bases). The CDR3 runs 16 residues. Trimming took 0 bases from V and 2 from J, leaving 12 bases between them. Germline values: CDR1 SGHRS, CDR2 YFSETQ. CDR3 sequence (DNA): TGCGCCAGCAGCTTGGAATGGGAGGTGACCAAAAACATTCAGTACTTC. Translation gives CASSLEWEVTKNIQYF. The full variable domain, completed using reference TRBV5-1 and TRBJ2-4, is KAGVTQTPRYLIKTRGQQVTLSCSPISGHRSVSWYQQTPGQGLQFLFEYFSETQRNKGNFPGRFSGRQFSNSRSEMNVSTLELGDSALYLCASSLEWEVTKNIQYFGAGTRLSVL.

The chain recombines TRBV10-1 with TRBJ1-5, with D unclear. The V end lost 5 bases, the J end lost 0 bases, and 5 bases lay between the germline ends. Germline V gives CDR1 WNHNN, CDR2 SYGVQD (reference sequence). CDR3 length equals 13 residues. CDR3 in DNA: TGCGCCAGCAGTACACCTAGCAATCAGCCCCAGCATTTT. Translating it yields CASSTPSNQPQHF.

On this clone: The junction shows a germline mismatch at one end, possibly a read error. The J gene is TRBJ1-5, the V gene TRBV28; weak D call: TRBD1 (6 bases). Germline V gene data show CDR1 as MDHEN and CDR2 as SYDVKM. The CDR3 is made up of 11 amino acids. The CDR3: CASSDRDTLYF. The CDR3 DNA sequence: TGTGCCAGCAGTGACCGGGACACTTTGTACTTT. Looking up the rest from reference TRBV28 and TRBJ1-5 gives the full variable domain: DVKVTQSSRYLVKRTGEKVFLECVQDMDHENMFWYRQDPGLGLRLIYFSYDVKMKEKGDIPEGYSVSREKKERFSLILESASTNQTSMYLCASSDRDTLYFGDGTRLSIL.